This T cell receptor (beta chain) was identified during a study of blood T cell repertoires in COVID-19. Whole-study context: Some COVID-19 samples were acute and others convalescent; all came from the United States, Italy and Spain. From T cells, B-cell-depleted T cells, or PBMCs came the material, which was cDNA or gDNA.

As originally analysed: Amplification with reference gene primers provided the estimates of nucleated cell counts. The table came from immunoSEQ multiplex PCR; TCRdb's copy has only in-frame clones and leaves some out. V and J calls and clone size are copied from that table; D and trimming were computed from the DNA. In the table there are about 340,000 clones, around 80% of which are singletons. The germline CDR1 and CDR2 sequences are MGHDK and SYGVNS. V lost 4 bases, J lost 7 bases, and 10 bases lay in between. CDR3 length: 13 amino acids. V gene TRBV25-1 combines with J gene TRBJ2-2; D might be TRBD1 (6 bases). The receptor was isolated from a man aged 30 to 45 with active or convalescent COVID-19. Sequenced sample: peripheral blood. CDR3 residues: CASSGLQGGELFF. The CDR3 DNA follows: TGTGCCAGCAGTGGTTTACAGGGCGGGGAGCTGTTTTTT.